This TCR beta chain was profiled in a study of T-cell memory formation after mild COVID-19. Looking at the study overall: Among the donors, TCR clusters were largely specific to each donor.

Study-level points and caveats: Clones that shrank (day 15 to 85) were balanced CD4/CD8, whereas later expanders leaned CD4+. Some SARS-CoV-2-responding clones were already detected in memory before infection. Among contracting clones, CD4+ were mainly CM/EM and CD8+ enriched in EMRA.

On this clonotype itself: As yet, its antigen is unknown.

The CDR3 length is 12 residues. With 3 bases removed from V and 12 bases from J, the gap between germline ends came to 13 bases. TCRdb fed the 5' RACE reads into MiXCR, producing one record per CDR3 protein. The sample consists of about 430,000 distinct CDR3 sequences, roughly 26% of them appearing once. The chain carries TRBV12-3 or TRBV12-4 and TRBJ2-3; D call uncertain. Material: PBMCs or a T cell subset sorted from them (not recorded which). This TCR came from an adult woman who had mild COVID-19 (a few samples of this study predate the infection). Cell type and time point are not known. The CDR3 is CASSFRRSEQYF. DNA for the CDR3: TGTGCCAGCAGTTTCCGACGCTCTGAACAGTATTTT.